These 31 T cell receptor beta chains were all obtained from the same sample, sequenced in a study of cytomegalovirus exposure and HLA in healthy donors. Sequenced by immunoSEQ multiplex PCR; TCRdb stores in-frame clones only, minus some. Here the sample spans some 260,000 clones, more than 85% being singletons. The sequenced sample consisted of PBMCs. The source is a man aged 18 to 30 in good health and CMV-seropositive.

J is TRBJ2-1 and V is TRBV4-2; 8 nucleotides line up with TRBD2. The CDR3 length is 16 residues. Trimming cost V 0 bases and J 4 bases; bases outside gene matches: 5. From germline, CDR1 is LGHNA and CDR2 YNFKEQ. CDR3 bases: TGTGCCAGCAGCCAAGATACTCGGGAGGGATACAATGAGCAGTTCTTC. Protein sequence: CASSQDTREGYNEQFF.

V gene TRBV6-5 combines with J gene TRBJ2-3; the D call may be TRBD1 or TRBD2 (6 bases each). The V gene's germline CDR1 is MNHEY and CDR2 SVGAGI. The CDR3 contains 15 residues. Trimming stripped 6 bases from V and 1 base from J, with 14 bases between. The CDR3 here is CASRRGGHRTDTQYF. The CDR3 nucleotides read TGTGCCAGCAGAAGAGGGGGGCACCGCACAGATACGCAGTATTTT.

This chain links TRBV15 with TRBJ1-2; 9 positions agree with TRBD1. V shed 5 bases and J 4 bases; nucleotides not matched to a gene: 8. Germline loops: CDR1 LNHNV, CDR2 YYDKDF (reference sequence). The CDR3 is 15 residues long. In DNA form, the CDR3 reads TGTGCCACCAGCTCCTGGGACAGGGTCGGCTATGGCTACACCTTC. Translated, it gives CATSSWDRVGYGYTF.

The gene calls are TRBV10-1 and TRBJ2-1; 7 bases line up with TRBD2. V lost 10 bases and J lost 6; bases outside the gene matches: 9. This CDR3 is built from 13 residues. CDR1 WNHNN and CDR2 SYGVQD come from the germline V gene (reference sequence). The CDR3: CAKTGGRSNEQFF. CDR3 nucleotide sequence: TGCGCCAAAACGGGAGGACGGAGCAATGAGCAGTTCTTC.

The chain employs TRBV5-1 and TRBJ1-4; tentatively, D is TRBD1 (5 bases). This CDR3 is 13 amino acids long. V was pared by 2 bases and J by 7 bases, with 9 bases between. Germline V CDR1 and CDR2: SGHRS, YFSETQ. The CDR3 is CASSLGDGEKLFF. The CDR3 DNA reads TGCGCCAGCAGCTTAGGGGACGGTGAAAAACTGTTTTTT. The whole variable domain, remainder taken from reference TRBV5-1 and TRBJ1-4, is KAGVTQTPRYLIKTRGQQVTLSCSPISGHRSVSWYQQTPGQGLQFLFEYFSETQRNKGNFPGRFSGRQFSNSRSEMNVSTLELGDSALYLCASSLGDGEKLFFGSGTQLSVL.

The V and J genes are TRBV11-3 and TRBJ2-7; 11 bases agree with TRBD1. V trimming: 5 bases; J trimming: 3 bases; junction bases outside the gene matches: 6. The CDR3 extends over 15 amino acids. Looked up from germline, CDR1 is SGHNT and CDR2 is YENEEA. The CDR3, as DNA: TGTGCCAGCAGCCTACATGGGACAGGGGGCTACGAGCAGTACTTC. It is translated as CASSLHGTGGYEQYF.

This chain connects TRBV7-6 to TRBJ2-7, with TRBD2 identical over 9 bases. The germline CDR1 and CDR2 sequences are SGHVS and FNYEAQ. J gave up 3 bases and V 0 bases, and 0 bases lay outside the gene matches. CDR3 length: 14 amino acids. CDR3 DNA: TGTGCCAGCAGCTTAGCAGCGGGAGGCTACGAGCAGTACTTC. Translating it yields CASSLAAGGYEQYF. Looking up the rest from reference TRBV7-6 and TRBJ2-7 gives the full variable domain: GAGVSQSPRYKVTKRGQDVALRCDPISGHVSLYWYRQALGQGPEFLTYFNYEAQQDKSGLPNDRFSAERPEGSISTLTIQRTEQRDSAMYRCASSLAAGGYEQYFGPGTRLTVT.

V usage is TRBV27 and J usage is TRBJ2-1; TRBD2 matches 9 bases. J gave up 0 bases and V 4 bases, and 7 bases lay outside the gene matches. The germline V gene encodes CDR1 MNHEY and CDR2 SMNVEV (reference sequence). This CDR3 is built from 17 residues. CDR3 bases: TGTGCCAGCAGTTCTCTCCTTAGCGGGAGCTCCTACAATGAGCAGTTCTTC. Translating it yields CASSSLLSGSSYNEQFF.

This clone was observed a single time. This chain links TRBV7-2 with TRBJ2-7; TRBD2 aligns across 13 bases. CDR3 size: 16 residues. With 5 bases clipped from V and 2 bases from J, the junction kept 6 bases outside the gene matches. Per germline, CDR1 SGHTA and CDR2 FQGNSA. CDR3 residues: CASSLGLAGLPYEQYF. CDR3 in DNA: TGTGCCAGCAGCCTGGGACTAGCGGGGTTACCCTACGAGCAGTACTTC.

This chain joins TRBV2 and TRBJ2-7; 9 bases are a match to TRBD1. Germline CDR1 reads SNHLY; CDR2 reads FYNNEI. Unmatched junction bases numbered 5, after V lost 4 bases and J lost 4 bases. This CDR3 is built from 14 residues. Here the CDR3 DNA reads TGTGCCAGCAGTGCAGAGACAGGGGGGTACGAGCAGTACTTC. Translating gives CASSAETGGYEQYF.

The chain uses TRBV10-2 and TRBJ2-2; D possibly corresponds to TRBD1 (5 bases). V lost 7 bases, J lost 5 bases, and 14 bases lay in between. The CDR3 has 14 residues. The germline CDR1 and CDR2 sequences are WSHSY and SAAADI. The CDR3 sequence: CASIVAGRTGELFF. For the CDR3, the DNA is TGCGCCAGCATCGTAGCAGGGCGTACCGGGGAGCTGTTTTTT.

The chain has TRBV7-8 and TRBJ2-7; D is perhaps TRBD1 (6 bases). This CDR3 is built from 15 residues. Germline lookup yields CDR1 SGHVS and CDR2 FQNEAQ. Trimming shortened V by 4 bases and J by 4 bases, and 17 bases separated the two germline ends. The CDR3 loop is CASSSGDPYNYEQYF. CDR3 DNA sequence: TGTGCCAGCAGCTCAGGGGACCCATACAATTACGAGCAGTACTTC.

Concerning this clone itself: A much bigger clone sits one base away, suggesting this may be a read error. This same CDR3 is encoded by further DNA sequences in the sample. The gene calls are TRBV5-1 and TRBJ1-3; D unresolved. V lost 2 bases and J lost 0, with 3 bases in between. The CDR3 is 13 residues long. Germline loops: CDR1 SGHRS, CDR2 YFSETQ. The CDR3 region is CASSLASGNTIYF. The CDR3 nucleotides are TGCGCCAGCAGCTTAGCCTCTGGAAACACCATATATTTT.

CDR3 residues: CASSSRLAGSYEQYF. Here the CDR3 DNA reads TGTGCCAGCAGTAGTCGACTAGCTGGATCCTACGAGCAGTACTTC. The V and J genes are TRBV6-5 and TRBJ2-7; 7 bases fit TRBD2. The ends lost 5 bases at V and 1 base at J; junction bases unmatched: 8. Germline assignment: CDR1 MNHEY and CDR2 SVGAGI. This CDR3 contains 15 residues.

The V call is TRBV27, the J call TRBJ2-7; TRBD2 agrees at 7 bases. The CDR3 runs to 14 residues. J gave up 6 bases and V 6 bases, and 11 bases lay outside the gene matches. Germline lookup yields CDR1 MNHEY and CDR2 SMNVEV (reference sequence). The CDR3 nucleotides are TGTGCCAGCAGCCTGTCCCGGGACTATGGCGAGCAGTACTTC. It encodes CASSLSRDYGEQYF.

The chain joins TRBV5-1 to TRBJ2-7, with 10 bases lining up with TRBD1. Germline V lookup: CDR1 SGHRS, CDR2 YFSETQ. With V trimmed by 4 bases and J by 2 bases, 3 bases remained unmatched. This CDR3 comprises 14 residues. CDR3 sequence: CASSVGQGAYEQYF. CDR3 nucleotide sequence: TGCGCCAGCAGCGTAGGACAGGGGGCCTACGAGCAGTACTTC.

V usage is TRBV6-5 and J usage is TRBJ2-3; D gene uncertain. The ends were cut back, 6 bases at V and 0 bases at J, with 13 bases in the middle. This CDR3 is built from 15 residues. Germline V gene data show CDR1 as MNHEY and CDR2 as SVGAGI. The CDR3 region is CASRKAGPSTDTQYF. The CDR3 DNA sequence: TGTGCCAGCAGGAAAGCAGGCCCTAGCACAGATACGCAGTATTTT.

J is TRBJ2-5 and V is TRBV15; D uncertain. In germline, CDR1 is LNHNV, CDR2 YYDKDF (reference sequence). V gave up 0 bases and J gave up 2 bases, with 7 bases separating them. CDR3 length equals 14 residues. The CDR3 loop reads CATSRDGLQETQYF. The CDR3 DNA follows: TGTGCCACCAGCAGAGACGGGTTACAAGAGACCCAGTACTTC.

The chain couples TRBV6-1 to TRBJ1-2; D is perhaps TRBD1 (5 bases). Germline V gene lookup returns CDR1 MNHNS and CDR2 SASEGT. The CDR3 length is 14 residues. V lost 1 base, J lost 8 bases, and 14 bases lay in between. CDR3 protein: CASSEVRGAGGYTF. CDR3 bases: TGTGCCAGCAGTGAAGTAAGGGGCGCCGGGGGCTACACCTTC.

This chain connects TRBV5-4 to TRBJ2-3, with TRBD2 matching 12 bases. Germline V gives CDR1 SGHNT, CDR2 YYREEE (reference sequence). The CDR3 loop spans 16 amino acids. Unmatched junction bases numbered 7, after V lost 3 bases and J lost 5 bases. CDR3 sequence: CASSSTSGSWLDTQYF. The CDR3 DNA follows: TGTGCCAGCAGCTCGACTAGCGGGAGTTGGTTAGATACGCAGTATTTT.

The chain couples TRBV28 to TRBJ1-2; D is uncertain. Trimming cost V 5 bases and J 3 bases, with 13 bases left between them. Looked up from germline, CDR1 is MDHEN and CDR2 is SYDVKM. The CDR3 spans 14 residues. CDR3 residues: CASSPTAIHYGYTF. CDR3 DNA sequence: TGTGCCAGCAGTCCCACGGCCATCCACTATGGCTACACCTTC.

This clone was seen just once. The V and J genes are TRBV6-5 and TRBJ2-3; a possible D gene is TRBD1 (5 bases). This CDR3 contains 16 residues. V was pared by 0 bases and J by 0 bases, with 10 bases between. The germline gives CDR1 MNHEY, CDR2 SVGAGI. Here the CDR3 reads CASSYSGHLSTDTQYF. CDR3 bases: TGTGCCAGCAGTTACTCAGGACACCTTAGCACAGATACGCAGTATTTT.

Ten or more counts support this clone. The V call is TRBV2, the J call TRBJ2-7; D is perhaps TRBD1 (5 bases). This CDR3 spans 14 amino acids. The V end was cut by 6 bases, the J end by 5 bases, with 17 bases between. Looked up from germline, CDR1 is SNHLY and CDR2 is FYNNEI. For the CDR3, the DNA is TGTGCCAGCAGAAGAACAGGATCCGCTCACGAGCAGTACTTC. Translation: CASRRTGSAHEQYF.

The V and J genes are TRBV5-4 and TRBJ2-5, with TRBD1 identical over 9 bases. Unmatched junction bases numbered 9, after V lost 4 bases and J lost 5 bases. CDR3 size: 15 residues. Germline V gives CDR1 SGHNT, CDR2 YYREEE (reference sequence). The CDR3 here is CASSRDRVQGETQYF. Here the CDR3 DNA reads TGTGCCAGCAGCCGGGACAGGGTCCAGGGGGAGACCCAGTACTTC.

J is TRBJ2-7 and V is TRBV5-1; 8 bases map to TRBD1. V gave up 2 bases and J gave up 5 bases; unmatched junction bases: 6. Germline assignment: CDR1 SGHRS and CDR2 YFSETQ. The CDR3 sequence is 14 residues long. The CDR3 DNA reads TGCGCCAGCAGCTTACTACAGGGGGTCCACGAGCAGTACTTC. This encodes CASSLLQGVHEQYF.

This CDR3 reads CASSPGTVYEQYF. Written as DNA, the CDR3 is TGTGCCAGCAGCCCTGGGACAGTCTACGAGCAGTACTTC. The rearrangement links TRBV7-8 to TRBJ2-7; 7 bases line up with TRBD1. The CDR3 runs 13 residues. Looked up from germline, CDR1 is SGHVS and CDR2 is FQNEAQ. J was trimmed by 3 bases and V by 5 bases; bases with no gene match: 4.

The chain uses TRBV28 and TRBJ2-7; D is tentatively TRBD1 or TRBD2 (5 bases each). Trimming took 2 bases from V and 4 from J, leaving 12 bases between them. This CDR3 has 14 amino acids. Looked up from germline, CDR1 is MDHEN and CDR2 is SYDVKM. The CDR3 coding sequence is TGTGCCAGCAGTTTACGAGGGGCAGAGTACGAGCAGTACTTC. It is translated as CASSLRGAEYEQYF.

The chain carries TRBV20-1 and TRBJ1-1; possible D gene TRBD1, 5 bases. The CDR3 is made up of 11 amino acids. Trimming left V 6 bases short and J 2 bases short, with 7 bases between. CDR1 DFQATT and CDR2 SNEGSKA come from the germline V gene (reference sequence). The CDR3 loop is CSARDNTEAFF. The DNA for the CDR3 is TGCAGTGCGCGGGACAACACTGAAGCTTTCTTT.

This chain connects TRBV2 to TRBJ1-3; D unresolved. The CDR3 contains 12 residues. Germline CDR1 reads SNHLY; CDR2 reads FYNNEI. V was shortened by 6 bases and J by 1 base, with 4 bases between the two germline ends. CDR3 region: CASSQSGNTIYF. The CDR3 region has the DNA TGTGCCAGCAGCCAATCTGGAAACACCATATATTTT. The variable domain in full, completed from reference TRBV2 and TRBJ1-3, reads EPEVTQTPSHQVTQMGQEVILRCVPISNHLYFYWYRQILGQKVEFLVSFYNNEISEKSEIFDDQFSVERPDGSNFTLKIRSTKLEDSAMYFCASSQSGNTIYFGEGSWLTVV.

The V gene is TRBV29-1, the J gene TRBJ1-2; 7 nucleotides agree with TRBD1. This CDR3 spans 11 amino acids. Losses at the gene ends were 7 bases for V and 6 bases for J; bases not matched to a gene: 5. CDR1 and CDR2 from the germline V gene are SQVTM and ANQGSEA. The chain's CDR3 is CSGWTGDGYTF. The CDR3 coding sequence is TGCAGCGGGTGGACAGGAGATGGCTACACCTTC. The full variable domain, with the rest looked up from reference TRBV29-1 and TRBJ1-2, is SAVISQKPSRDICQRGTSLTIQCQVDSQVTMMFWYRQQPGQSLTLIATANQGSEATYESGFVIDKFPISRPNLTFSTLTVSNMSPEDSSIYLCSGWTGDGYTFGSGTRLTVV.

This clone was observed many times. V usage is TRBV27 and J usage is TRBJ1-2, with unresolved D. V shed 6 bases and J shed 8 bases, with 16 bases lying between them. The CDR3 loop spans 13 amino acids. CDR1 is MNHEY, CDR2 SMNVEV, per germline (reference sequence). The CDR3 nucleotides read TGTGCCAGCAGCCACAGAGGGTTGGGAGGCTACACCTTC. This codes for CASSHRGLGGYTF.